The 7 T cell receptor beta chains presented below share a single source sample, sequenced in a study of T cell responses to AZD1222 COVID-19 vaccine (TCRdb year 2021). The receptor library was made with the immunoSEQ multiplex PCR assay. This immuneACCESS table, as held by TCRdb, lists in-frame sequences with V and J called but not all clones. Of the missing ones, under half trace to an unresolved V gene in checked studies; the others have no known cause. For this sample there are 90,000 or so clones; 70% to 90% appear just once. The ten largest clones take up more than 5% of the sample. The sample's time point, from its label and the paper: about 28 days (+/-7) after the second vaccine dose. This specimen consisted of peripheral blood, obtained 28 days after the second AZD1222 dose. The receptors here all came from an adult who received the AZD1222 COVID-19 vaccine.

The V and J genes are TRBV30 and TRBJ1-5; D remains unclear. This CDR3 is built from 13 residues. The germline V and J ends were trimmed by 0 bases and 4 bases, with 7 bases remaining between them. CDR1 and CDR2 (germline): GTSNPN, SVGIG (reference sequence). CDR3 residues: CAWSVLGNQPQHF. The CDR3, as DNA: TGTGCCTGGAGTGTACTGGGGAATCAGCCCCAGCATTTT.

The chain links TRBV25-1 to TRBJ1-1; weak D call: TRBD1 (5 bases). The CDR3 runs to 13 residues. Germline CDR1 and CDR2: MGHDK and SYGVNS. Trimming removed 6 bases at V and 7 bases at J, with 15 bases between. CDR3 residues: CASSHPGGSEAFF. The CDR3 DNA is TGTGCCAGCAGCCACCCTGGGGGGAGTGAAGCTTTCTTT. Variable domain in full (rest from reference TRBV25-1 and TRBJ1-1): EADIYQTPRYLVIGTGKKITLECSQTMGHDKMYWYQQDPGMELHLIHYSYGVNSTEKGDLSSESTVSRIRTEHFPLTLESARPSHTSQYLCASSHPGGSEAFFGQGTRLTVV.

V and J are TRBV6-6 and TRBJ1-1; D is uncertain. This CDR3 comprises 11 residues. The V end was cut by 8 bases, the J end by 2 bases, with 6 bases between. In germline, CDR1 is MNHNY, CDR2 SVGAGI (reference sequence). CDR3 amino acids: CASVDNTEAFF. CDR3 DNA: TGTGCCAGCGTCGATAACACTGAAGCTTTCTTT.

The chain couples TRBV4-1 to TRBJ1-4; D is uncertain. The CDR3 spans 15 residues. Looked up from germline, CDR1 is MGHRA and CDR2 is YSYEKL. The ends were cut back, 1 base at V and 2 bases at J, with 8 bases in the middle. The CDR3 here is CASSQGIGTNEKLFF. CDR3 DNA: TGCGCCAGCAGCCAAGGAATCGGTACTAATGAAAAACTGTTTTTT.

The chain carries TRBV4-1 and TRBJ2-1, with D maybe TRBD2 (5 bases). The V end was cut by 1 base, the J end by 10 bases, with 17 bases between. Germline V gives CDR1 MGHRA, CDR2 YSYEKL. This CDR3 spans 15 amino acids. The CDR3: CASSQVLAGKGEQFF. Written as DNA, the CDR3 is TGCGCCAGCAGCCAAGTCCTCGCGGGCAAGGGAGAGCAGTTCTTC.

The V and J genes are TRBV2 and TRBJ1-5, with D perhaps matching TRBD1 (6 bases). V lost 6 bases, J lost 3 bases, and 12 bases lay in between. CDR3 length: 14 residues. CDR1 and CDR2 from the germline V gene are SNHLY and FYNNEI. CDR3 sequence reads: CASRGGHFNQPQHF. In DNA form, the CDR3 reads TGTGCCAGCAGGGGGGGGCACTTCAATCAGCCCCAGCATTTT.

The chain recombines TRBV5-1 with TRBJ1-2; TRBD1 matches 7 bases. The junction had 12 bases not matched to a gene; V was cut back by 0 bases and J by 7 bases. CDR1 SGHRS and CDR2 YFSETQ come from the germline V gene. This CDR3 contains 16 residues. The CDR3 spells CASSLGSGTAGSGYTF. CDR3 coding DNA: TGCGCCAGCAGCTTGGGATCCGGGACAGCTGGGAGTGGCTACACCTTC.